The sequence of this TCR beta chain was determined in a study of early T cells in non-severe SARS-CoV-2 infection. For the study at large: The chains were unpaired, and the sequenced material was bulk RNA from unsorted whole blood.

Trimming cost V 5 bases and J 4 bases, with 18 bases left between them. This CDR3 is 15 amino acids long. The germline V gene has CDR1 SGHNT and CDR2 YYREEE (reference sequence). Individually, cDNA molecules had unique molecular identifiers attached to them. TCRdb used MiXCR to reprocess the 5' RACE reads, holding one entry per CDR3 protein. The table includes 90,000 to 130,000 distinct CDR3 sequences, about 12% detected once. This clonotype turned up a few times. Its matching antigen is unknown. Study-level results: Database matching using VDJdb favored anti-spike CD8 responses, with private and CD4 specificities left missing.

The receptor's source is an adult who was a healthcare worker with PCR-confirmed SARS-CoV-2 infection or an uninfected control (not recorded which). The V call is TRBV5-4, the J call TRBJ2-5; the D gene could be TRBD1 or TRBD2 (5 bases each). The sample consisted of whole blood, taken at baseline. CDR3 in DNA: TGTGCCAGCAGTAGACCCGGGGCCATGGGAGAGACCCAGTACTTC. This gives the protein CASSRPGAMGETQYF.